This TCR beta chain is drawn from a study of T cell repertoires in cytomegalovirus infection (dated by TCRdb to about 2019). Study-wide context: Because public TCR beta signatures pointed to carriage of CMV infection together with the matching HLA type, the HLA type of each donor mattered for the analysis. What the study reported, not specific to this receptor: In the ex vivo response, HLA-C-restricted CMV-specific TCR beta clonotypes were dominant, and in two of eight donors the single most frequent clonotype came from this HLA-C-restricted group. In both this cohort and an independent roughly 400-donor cohort, the cumulative frequency of public TCR beta family members distinguished carriers of CMV infection plus the relevant HLA type.

In this sample, this clonotype turned up a few times. Its antigen specificity is not known. No much larger clonotype is one base removed from it; base qualities were not supplied. For sequencing, an Illumina HiSeq 1500 was employed. TCRdb reanalyzed the raw reads on its own, using fastp at Q25 for trimming and MiXCR for clone calling, and kept in-frame beta chains. Merged by CDR3 protein, the rows form single entries marked with the most common genes and DNA. The sample table lists fewer than 300,000 distinct CDR3 sequences, about a quarter of them with a count of one. The ten largest clones add up to over 11% of the sample. The clonotype originates from a human donor in good health (CMV status not recorded). Some clones in this sample may be carry-over from other donors' samples. Sequences were obtained from PBMCs.

The bases are TGTGCCAGCAGCTTAAGAGCGGATACGCAGTATTTT. The translation is CASSLRADTQYF. The chain joins TRBV7-9 to TRBJ2-3, with the identity of the D gene unclear. Via the germline V gene (reference sequence), CDR1 is SEHNR and CDR2 FQNEAQ. From the cysteine through the phenylalanine, the CDR3 covers 12 amino acids. Only the CDR3 portion is preserved as DNA: 36 bases, with reading frame beginning at the first base. A distance of 6 bases separates the germline ends of V and J, which lose 2 bases and 6 bases respectively. The full variable domain, with segments outside the CDR3 supplied by the reference TRBV7-9 and TRBJ2-3 proteins, appears as DTGVSQNPRHKITKRGQNVTFRCDPISEHNRLYWYRQTLGQGPEFLTYFQNEAQLEKSRLLSDRFSAERPKGSFSTLEIQRTEQGDSAMYLCASSLRADTQYFGPGTRLTVL.